This TCR beta chain was recovered during a study of identical twins. Study observations and caveats: The more abundant beta clonotypes in cord blood had fewer insertions, and memory repertoires did not show this.

Template switching introduced a universal primer site, and the cDNA bore unique molecular identifiers. TCRdb re-called the 5' RACE reads through MiXCR, storing one row per CDR3 protein. The data contain about 730,000 distinct CDR3 sequences, less than 25% of them seen just once; the ten biggest clones take up around 4.4%. This CDR3 has 15 amino acids. Germline assignment: CDR1 SNHLY and CDR2 FYNNEI. Trimming cost V 4 bases and J 0 bases, with 9 bases left between them. This clonotype has a count of ten or more. Its antigen remains unidentified. Everyone who donated was a healthy Caucasian. These data were likewise used in another study, on T cells expressing NK-cell markers. That source notes: In several donors, dominant clonotypes made up roughly 25-60.1% of CD3+CD56-NKG2C+ cells.

The TCR originated in a woman between 18 and 29 years old in good health. The material sequenced was PBMCs. J is TRBJ1-4 and V is TRBV2, with a tentative D call TRBD1 (5 bases). CDR3 sequence (DNA): TGTGCCAGCAGTGGCCTGGGGGCAACTAATGAAAAACTGTTTTTT. Encoded protein: CASSGLGATNEKLFF. The full variable domain, with the rest looked up from reference TRBV2 and TRBJ1-4, is EPEVTQTPSHQVTQMGQEVILRCVPISNHLYFYWYRQILGQKVEFLVSFYNNEISEKSEIFDDQFSVERPDGSNFTLKIRSTKLEDSAMYFCASSGLGATNEKLFFGSGTQLSVL.